One sample yielded the 11 T cell receptor beta chains listed below, sequenced in a study of blood T cell repertoires in COVID-19. Measured with immunoSEQ multiplex PCR; TCRdb has only the in-frame clones, and not every one. The sample carries 55,000 to 65,000 clones, approximately 79% recorded once. Source material: peripheral blood. Every receptor here comes from a man aged 55 to 70 with acute or convalescent COVID-19.

CDR3 in amino acids: CASSPPGGSNQPQHF. The CDR3 DNA reads TGTGCCAGCAGCCCCCCGGGGGGAAGCAATCAGCCCCAGCATTTT. The chain carries TRBV6-2 or TRBV6-3 and TRBJ1-5, with D possibly TRBD1 on 5 matching bases. Trimming shortened V by 6 bases and J by 1 base, and 13 bases separated the two germline ends. CDR1 and CDR2 from the germline V gene are MNHEY and SVGEGT. The CDR3 sequence is 15 residues long.

The chain joins TRBV28 to TRBJ1-1; D gene unclear. V dropped 1 base and J dropped 7 bases, with 4 bases sitting between them. This CDR3 is built from 11 residues. The germline V gene encodes CDR1 MDHEN and CDR2 SYDVKM. The CDR3 loop reads CASSLSGEAFF. The DNA of the CDR3 is TGTGCCAGCAGTTTATCGGGTGAAGCTTTCTTT.

The V gene is TRBV18, the J gene TRBJ2-5; D is perhaps TRBD2 (5 bases). The CDR3 is 13 residues long. V shed 3 bases and J shed 7 bases, with 12 bases lying between them. Germline loops: CDR1 KGHSH, CDR2 LQKENI. The CDR3 reads CASSPRTVGTQYF. The CDR3 DNA reads as TGTGCCAGCTCACCGAGGACTGTCGGGACCCAGTACTTC.

For the CDR3, the DNA is TGTGCCAGCAGCAAGGGACACGCCGAAGATACGCAGTATTTT. It yields the protein CASSKGHAEDTQYF. The genes are TRBV9 and TRBJ2-3; TRBD1 might be the D (6 bases). Trimming stripped 4 bases from V and 5 bases from J, with 14 bases between. Germline V CDR1 and CDR2: SGDLS, YYNGEE. This CDR3 comprises 14 residues.

This clone was seen a few times. This sequence joins TRBV19 and TRBJ1-1, with D perhaps matching TRBD1 (6 bases). The CDR3 has 13 amino acids. V was pared by 5 bases and J by 6 bases, with 13 bases between. Germline CDR1 LNHDA, CDR2 SQIVND (reference sequence). The CDR3 is CASSSQQGAEAFF. CDR3 nucleotide sequence: TGTGCCAGTAGTTCACAACAGGGAGCTGAAGCTTTCTTT.

The chain has TRBV12-3 or TRBV12-4 and TRBJ1-1; unclear D gene. The CDR3 has 12 residues. The V end was cut by 6 bases, the J end by 8 bases, with 13 bases between. The CDR3 DNA is TGTGCCAGCAGCTTCGGACTGCTAGAAGCTTTCTTT. This translates into CASSFGLLEAFF.

The chain couples TRBV12-5 to TRBJ2-3; tentatively, D is TRBD2 (6 bases). Germline assignment: CDR1 LGHNT and CDR2 FRNRAP. Between the trimmed V and J ends, which lost 1 base and 6 bases, there was a span of 11 bases. This CDR3 has 14 amino acids. CDR3 coding DNA: TGTGCTAGTGGTTTGGGGACTACCTACGATACGCAGTATTTT. Translating gives CASGLGTTYDTQYF.

V usage is TRBV7-6 and J usage is TRBJ1-6; 9 bases match TRBD1. CDR3 size: 15 residues. Trimming cost V 1 base and J 7 bases; bases outside gene matches: 2. Per germline, CDR1 SGHVS and CDR2 FNYEAQ. The CDR3 is CASSLGQGGNSPLHF. In nucleotides, the CDR3 is TGTGCCAGCAGCTTAGGACAGGGGGGAAATTCACCCCTCCACTTT.

This chain joins TRBV6-2 or TRBV6-3 and TRBJ2-5; 11 bases map to TRBD1. V was pared by 6 bases and J by 4 bases, with 7 bases of the junction left unmatched. The CDR3 totals 15 residues. Looked up from germline, CDR1 is MNHEY and CDR2 is SVGEGT. DNA for the CDR3: TGTGCCAGCAGCGGACAGGGGGCGCGTTCAGAGACCCAGTACTTC. It is translated as CASSGQGARSETQYF.

V is TRBV28 and J is TRBJ1-2; 8 bases are a match to TRBD1. After removal of 6 bases from V and 1 base from J, the junction contained 13 bases not matched to a gene. Germline V gives CDR1 MDHEN, CDR2 SYDVKM. The length of the CDR3 is 17 residues. CDR3 loop: CASSSTGADRRNYGYTF. The CDR3 nucleotides are TGTGCCAGCAGCTCGACAGGGGCGGACCGCCGTAACTATGGCTACACCTTC.

The genes are TRBV28 and TRBJ1-3; D is unclear. V lost 4 bases and J lost 0, with 13 bases in between. The CDR3 is 16 amino acids. The germline V gene encodes CDR1 MDHEN and CDR2 SYDVKM. The CDR3 protein is CASSSDFLSSGNTIYF. CDR3 sequence (DNA): TGTGCCAGCAGTTCGGACTTTCTGAGCTCTGGAAACACCATATATTTT.